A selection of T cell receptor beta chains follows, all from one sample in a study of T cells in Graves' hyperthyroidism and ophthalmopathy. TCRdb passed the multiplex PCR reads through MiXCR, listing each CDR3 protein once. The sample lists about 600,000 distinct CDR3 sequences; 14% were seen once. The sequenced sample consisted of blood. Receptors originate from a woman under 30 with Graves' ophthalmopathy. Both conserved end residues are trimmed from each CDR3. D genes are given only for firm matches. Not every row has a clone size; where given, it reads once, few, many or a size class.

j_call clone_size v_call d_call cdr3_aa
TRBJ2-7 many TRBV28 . ASMKHSYEQY
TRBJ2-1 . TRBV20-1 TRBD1 SAPALDRSEQF
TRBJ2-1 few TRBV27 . ASSLSAEFSYNEQF
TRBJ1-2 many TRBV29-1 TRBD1 SVQGGDARYT
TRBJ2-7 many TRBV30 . AWSNGPSSYEQY
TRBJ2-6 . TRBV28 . ASSLPGLKGAGANVLT
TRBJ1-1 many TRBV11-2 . ASSLARRGGLTEAF
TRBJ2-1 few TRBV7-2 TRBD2 ASSRTSGRVSSYNEQF
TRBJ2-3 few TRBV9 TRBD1 ASSVGQGGNTQY
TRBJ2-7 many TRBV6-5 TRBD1 ASSYSRTGDAYEQY